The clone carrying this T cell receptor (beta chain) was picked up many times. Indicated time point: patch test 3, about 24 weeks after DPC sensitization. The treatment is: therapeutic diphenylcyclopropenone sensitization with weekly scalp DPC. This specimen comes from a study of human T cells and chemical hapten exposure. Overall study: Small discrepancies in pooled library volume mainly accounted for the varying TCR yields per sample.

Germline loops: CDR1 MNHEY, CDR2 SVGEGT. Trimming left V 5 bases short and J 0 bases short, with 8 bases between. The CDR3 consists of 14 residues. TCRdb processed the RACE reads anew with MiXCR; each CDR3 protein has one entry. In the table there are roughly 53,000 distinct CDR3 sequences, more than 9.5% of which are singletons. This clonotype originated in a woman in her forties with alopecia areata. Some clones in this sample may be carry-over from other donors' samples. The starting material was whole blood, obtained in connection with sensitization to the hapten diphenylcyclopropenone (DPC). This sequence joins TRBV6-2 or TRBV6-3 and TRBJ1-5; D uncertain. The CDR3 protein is CASSPTDSNQPQHF. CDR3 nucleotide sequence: TGTGCCAGCAGTCCAACAGATAGCAATCAGCCCCAGCATTTT.